The 28 T cell receptor beta chains below all came from one sample that was sequenced in a study of shared clonotypes between healthy human individuals. Clones were read by immunoSEQ multiplex PCR, and TCRdb kept only the in-frame ones, dropping some. Here the sample spans roughly 2 million clones, roughly 95% being singletons. Terminally differentiated effector memory CD45RA+ cells were excluded by CCR7 positive selection of CD45RO-negative cells. Sequencing used naive CD8+ T cells sorted from blood. Every receptor here comes from a man aged 18 to 35 in good health.

V gene TRBV5-6 combines with J gene TRBJ2-7; D not certain. CDR1 SGHDT and CDR2 YYEEEE come from the germline V gene. This CDR3 spans 14 amino acids. The V end was cut by 0 bases, the J end by 5 bases, with 12 bases between. The CDR3 sequence is CASSLGLSGHEQYF. In DNA, the CDR3 is TGTGCCAGCAGCTTGGGACTCTCTGGCCACGAGCAGTACTTC.

This clone was recorded once. V usage is TRBV5-1 and J usage is TRBJ2-6; 8 bases line up with TRBD1. Per germline, CDR1 SGHRS and CDR2 YFSETQ. Losses at the gene ends were 4 bases for V and 0 bases for J; bases not matched to a gene: 6. This CDR3 is built from 17 residues. This chain's CDR3 is CASSPGQGSSGANVLTF. In nucleotides, the CDR3 is TGCGCCAGCAGCCCCGGACAGGGAAGCTCTGGGGCCAACGTCCTGACTTTC.

V gene TRBV27 combines with J gene TRBJ1-2, with D tentatively TRBD1 (5 bases). This CDR3 is 15 amino acids long. V was pared by 5 bases and J by 7 bases, with 20 bases between. CDR1 MNHEY and CDR2 SMNVEV come from the germline V gene (reference sequence). CDR3 DNA: TGTGCCAGCAGTATGGTGGTTGGGGGAAAGGTTGGCTACACCTTC. This translates into CASSMVVGGKVGYTF.

The chain's CDR3 is CASSQVFRETQYF. CDR3 DNA sequence: TGCGCCAGCAGCCAAGTCTTCCGGGAGACCCAGTACTTC. The chain couples TRBV4-1 to TRBJ2-5, with no clear D. Germline-derived CDR1 and CDR2 are MGHRA and YSYEKL. The CDR3 has 13 residues. V lost 1 base, J lost 5 bases, and 8 bases lay in between.

This clone occurred once. V is TRBV18 and J is TRBJ2-5; tentatively, D is TRBD2 (6 bases). Germline V gene sequence: CDR1 KGHSH, CDR2 LQKENI. The CDR3 is 13 amino acids. Deletions cut 4 bases from V and 7 bases from J, with 13 bases between. CDR3 DNA sequence: TGTGCCAGCTCACTGGTAGGGGAGGTGACCCAGTACTTC. It encodes CASSLVGEVTQYF.

The chain combines TRBV7-9 with TRBJ2-7, with TRBD1 matching 7 bases. V lost 4 bases to trimming and J lost 1 base; unmatched junction nucleotides: 7. CDR1 SEHNR and CDR2 FQNEAQ come from the germline V gene (reference sequence). This CDR3 region has 15 residues. CDR3 sequence (DNA): TGTGCCAGCAGCTCCGGGACAGAGGGTTCCTACGAGCAGTACTTC. Protein product: CASSSGTEGSYEQYF. Full variable domain (rest looked up from reference TRBV7-9 and TRBJ2-7): DTGVSQNPRHKITKRGQNVTFRCDPISEHNRLYWYRQTLGQGPEFLTYFQNEAQLEKSRLLSDRFSAERPKGSFSTLEIQRTEQGDSAMYLCASSSGTEGSYEQYFGPGTRLTVT.

V usage is TRBV6-5 and J usage is TRBJ2-7; 10 nucleotides agree with TRBD2. The CDR3 length is 15 residues. The germline V gene has CDR1 MNHEY and CDR2 SVGAGI. The J segment lost 1 base and the V segment lost 5 bases, leaving 5 bases of the junction unmatched. The CDR3 DNA sequence: TGTGCCAGCAGTAAAGGACTAGCGGATTCCTACGAGCAGTACTTC. Its translation is CASSKGLADSYEQYF.

The J gene is TRBJ1-2, the V gene TRBV2; 8 positions match TRBD1. This CDR3 comprises 16 residues. Germline CDR1 and CDR2: SNHLY and FYNNEI. The V gene end was trimmed by 4 bases and the J gene end by 4 bases; junction bases not matched to a gene: 11. The CDR3 sequence: CASSVPAGRGPYGYTF. The CDR3 DNA sequence: TGTGCCAGCAGTGTTCCGGCCGGCAGGGGGCCCTATGGCTACACCTTC.

This clone was seen just once. The chain links TRBV4-1 to TRBJ2-7, with D possibly TRBD1 on 7 matching bases. CDR1 and CDR2 (germline): MGHRA, YSYEKL. CDR3 size: 15 residues. V lost 2 bases and J lost 5, with 16 bases in between. Here the CDR3 DNA reads TGCGCCAGCAGCCAAAAAGAGGGCAGGGGGGACGAGCAGTACTTC. Protein: CASSQKEGRGDEQYF.

The rearrangement joins TRBV2 to TRBJ2-3; 11 nucleotides line up with TRBD2. This CDR3 is built from 15 residues. CDR1 and CDR2 (germline): SNHLY, FYNNEI. Trimming cost V 0 bases and J 6 bases; bases outside gene matches: 2. The CDR3 DNA reads as TGTGCCAGCAGTGAAGCTAGCGGGGGGGCGGATACGCAGTATTTT. It codes for CASSEASGGADTQYF.

The V and J genes are TRBV13 and TRBJ1-2, with 9 bases lining up with TRBD1. There are 14 residues in the CDR3. J was trimmed by 8 bases and V by 6 bases; bases with no gene match: 10. Germline lookup yields CDR1 PRHDT and CDR2 FYEKMQ (reference sequence). CDR3 loop: CASRSGTGPFGYTF. Written as DNA, the CDR3 is TGTGCCAGCAGATCCGGGACAGGGCCTTTCGGCTACACCTTC.

This sequence joins TRBV9 and TRBJ2-7; the D gene could be TRBD1 or TRBD2 (5 bases each). The length of the CDR3 is 15 residues. Trimming took off 4 bases at V and 0 bases at J, with 14 bases between the two ends. Germline CDR1 is SGDLS and CDR2 is YYNGEE. The CDR3 here is CASSSGSSPSYEQYF. For the CDR3, the DNA is TGTGCCAGCAGCTCAGGGAGTAGCCCCTCCTACGAGCAGTACTTC.

CDR3 DNA sequence: TGTGCCAGTGGATTGAGACTTCTGGGCAATCAGCCCCAGCATTTT. Protein sequence: CASGLRLLGNQPQHF. The chain joins TRBV19 to TRBJ1-5; no firm D call. The CDR3 contains 15 residues. Germline lookup yields CDR1 LNHDA and CDR2 SQIVND (reference sequence). V was trimmed by 8 bases and J by 2 bases, leaving 16 bases between them.

As for this clone: The sample holds other DNA sequences that translate to the same CDR3. The chain combines TRBV6-5 with TRBJ1-3; 8 bases are a match to TRBD1. The CDR3 length is 13 residues. In germline, CDR1 is MNHEY, CDR2 SVGAGI. J lost 5 bases, V lost 7 bases, and 4 bases had no gene match. The CDR3 loop reads CASKAGGRNTIYF. For the CDR3, the DNA is TGTGCCAGCAAAGCAGGGGGCCGAAACACCATATATTTT.

This clone was seen a single time. The chain couples TRBV30 to TRBJ2-1; weak D call: TRBD2 (6 bases). V gave up 0 bases and J gave up 0 bases, with 12 bases separating them. CDR3 size: 16 residues. Looked up from germline, CDR1 is GTSNPN and CDR2 is SVGIG (reference sequence). The DNA for the CDR3 is TGTGCCTGGAGTGTAGGAGGGATCCTCTCCTACAATGAGCAGTTCTTC. Its protein product is CAWSVGGILSYNEQFF. Based on the CDR3 plus reference TRBV30 and TRBJ2-1, the full variable domain is SQTIHQWPATLVQPVGSPLSLECTVEGTSNPNLYWYRQAAGRGLQLLFYSVGIGQISSEVPQNLSASRPQDRQFILSSKKLLLSDSGFYLCAWSVGGILSYNEQFFGPGTRLTVL.

In regard to this clone: Other DNA sequences in the sample encode the same CDR3. The chain has TRBV11-2 and TRBJ2-7, with D unresolved. Germline V CDR1 and CDR2: SGHAT, FQNNGV. CDR3 length: 12 amino acids. V dropped 6 bases and J dropped 3 bases, with 9 bases sitting between them. CDR3 amino acids: CASSFDRYEQYF. In nucleotides, the CDR3 is TGTGCCAGCAGTTTTGACCGCTACGAGCAGTACTTC.

With respect to this clone: One end of the junction varies from germline; a read error may be responsible. V usage is TRBV5-6 and J usage is TRBJ1-3; D remains unclear. The CDR3 runs 14 residues. Germline V gives CDR1 SGHDT, CDR2 YYEEEE. The CDR3: CASSLGRSGNTICF. The CDR3, as DNA: TGTGCCAGCAGCTTGGGGCGCTCTGGAAACACCATATGTTTT.

This chain links TRBV4-3 with TRBJ1-6, with 8 bases lining up with TRBD1. Germline V gives CDR1 LGHNA, CDR2 YSLEER. The junction had 8 bases not matched to a gene; V was cut back by 0 bases and J by 4 bases. CDR3 length equals 18 residues. In DNA, the CDR3 is TGCGCCAGCAGCCAAGAGAGGACAGGGCCCAAGTATAATTCACCCCTCCACTTT. As protein: CASSQERTGPKYNSPLHF.

The V gene is TRBV6-1, the J gene TRBJ2-5; TRBD1 agrees at 8 bases. V trimming: 10 bases; J trimming: 5 bases; junction bases outside the gene matches: 12. Looked up from germline, CDR1 is MNHNS and CDR2 is SASEGT. The CDR3 covers 14 residues. The CDR3 DNA reads as TGTGCCACCTACCAGGGGGCGCAGGATGAGACCCAGTACTTC. It specifies CATYQGAQDETQYF.

This chain uses TRBV2 with TRBJ2-2, with D tentatively TRBD2 (6 bases). V was shortened by 3 bases and J by 4 bases, with 24 bases between the two germline ends. The CDR3 spans 19 residues. Germline V gene lookup returns CDR1 SNHLY and CDR2 FYNNEI. The DNA for the CDR3 is TGTGCCAGCAGTGACCCCCCGTACTCCGCGGGGAGAAGCACCGGGGAGCTGTTTTTT. It specifies CASSDPPYSAGRSTGELFF.

The chain couples TRBV4-1 to TRBJ1-4, with D hard to call. The germline gives CDR1 MGHRA, CDR2 YSYEKL. V was clipped by 4 bases and J by 10 bases, with 10 bases between them. The CDR3 has 12 amino acids. The CDR3 nucleotides are TGCGCCAGCAGCCGAGGTCGTGGAAAACTGTTTTTT. Protein product: CASSRGRGKLFF.

This clone was seen only once. The CDR3 loop reads CASSLKGLRGNTIYF. The CDR3 DNA reads as TGTGCCAGTAGCCTCAAGGGGTTACGAGGAAACACCATATATTTT. The V and J genes are TRBV19 and TRBJ1-3, with a tentative D call TRBD1 (5 bases). Trimming removed 6 bases at V and 4 bases at J, with 16 bases between. This CDR3 has 15 amino acids. Germline CDR1 is LNHDA and CDR2 is SQIVND (reference sequence).

This chain connects TRBV5-3 to TRBJ2-2, with 8 bases that match TRBD1. TRBV5-3 is flagged as an ORF with uncertain function. Trimming cost V 4 bases and J 7 bases; bases outside gene matches: 12. The CDR3 consists of 16 residues. The CDR3 here is CARSAPDRVRGGELFF. As DNA, the CDR3 is TGTGCCAGAAGCGCTCCGGACAGGGTTAGGGGCGGGGAGCTGTTTTTT.

The chain combines TRBV5-8 with TRBJ2-7, with 10 bases identical to TRBD2. This CDR3 is built from 19 residues. From germline, CDR1 is SGHTS and CDR2 YDEGEE. Trimming took 4 bases from V and 0 from J; bases not matched to a gene: 16. Here the CDR3 reads CASSVEVGLAVENSYEQYF. The CDR3 nucleotides read TGTGCCAGCAGCGTAGAGGTCGGACTAGCGGTCGAAAACTCCTACGAGCAGTACTTC.

The rearrangement joins TRBV9 to TRBJ1-4; D may be TRBD1 (5 bases). The germline V gene encodes CDR1 SGDLS and CDR2 YYNGEE. Trimming shortened V by 0 bases and J by 7 bases, and 10 bases separated the two germline ends. The CDR3 contains 14 residues. The CDR3 sequence: CASSVGRDREKLFF. The DNA for the CDR3 is TGTGCCAGCAGCGTAGGGAGGGACCGTGAAAAACTGTTTTTT.

Remarks on this clone: This sample also contains other DNA sequences that code for the same CDR3. The J gene is TRBJ2-3, the V gene TRBV6-5; D unclear. V was clipped by 0 bases and J by 5 bases, with 6 bases between them. The CDR3 sequence is 13 residues long. CDR1 is MNHEY and CDR2 is SVGAGI in the germline V gene. The CDR3 reads CASSYSNLDTQYF. CDR3 in DNA: TGTGCCAGCAGTTACTCGAACCTAGATACGCAGTATTTT.

The genes are TRBV29-1 and TRBJ2-7, with D unclear. V dropped 5 bases and J dropped 7 bases, with 15 bases sitting between them. In germline, CDR1 is SQVTM, CDR2 ANQGSEA. The CDR3 spans 12 residues. The CDR3 DNA reads as TGCAGCGTTTCTCAACGCGAGCGAGAGCAGTACTTC. This encodes CSVSQREREQYF.

V and J are TRBV9 and TRBJ2-1, with 12 bases fitting TRBD2. The CDR3 consists of 17 residues. The V segment lost 8 bases and the J segment 1 base; nucleotides outside the gene matches: 10. Germline CDR1 reads SGDLS; CDR2 reads YYNGEE. The CDR3 here is CARRLAGARTSYNEQFF. The CDR3 DNA is TGTGCCAGACGACTAGCGGGAGCGCGCACATCCTACAATGAGCAGTTCTTC.